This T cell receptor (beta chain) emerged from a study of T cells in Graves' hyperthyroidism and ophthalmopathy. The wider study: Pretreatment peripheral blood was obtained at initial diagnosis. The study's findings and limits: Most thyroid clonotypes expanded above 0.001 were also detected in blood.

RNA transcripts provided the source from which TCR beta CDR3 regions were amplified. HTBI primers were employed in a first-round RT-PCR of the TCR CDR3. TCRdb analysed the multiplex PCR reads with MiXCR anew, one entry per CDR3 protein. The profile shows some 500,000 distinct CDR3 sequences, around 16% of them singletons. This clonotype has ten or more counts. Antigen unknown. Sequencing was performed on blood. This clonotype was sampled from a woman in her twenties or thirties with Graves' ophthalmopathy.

Here the CDR3 DNA reads TGTGCCAGCAGTTTAAGTAAAACAGGTGTTGAGCAGTTCTTC. The encoded protein is CASSLSKTGVEQFF. The chain couples TRBV28 to TRBJ2-1, with D possibly TRBD1 on 5 matching bases. V lost 2 bases to trimming and J lost 9 bases, with 14 bases between them. Germline-derived CDR1 and CDR2 are MDHEN and SYDVKM. CDR3 length: 14 residues.